The T cell receptor (beta chain) under discussion was sequenced for a study of patients and donors after allogeneic stem cell transplantation (TCRdb year 2020). Libraries came from RT-PCR. Instrument used: NextSeq 550. Using fastp trimming at Q25 and MiXCR clonotype assembly, TCRdb reanalyzed the public sequencing data and kept in-frame beta chains. Rows are unified per CDR3 protein, each entry keeping the most common DNA and genes. This sample holds 400,000 to 450,000 distinct CDR3 sequences; roughly 16% were observed only once. Roughly 7% of the sample is in the top ten clones. From its cysteine to its phenylalanine, the CDR3 spans 16 amino acids. The entry retains the CDR3 DNA only, 48 bases that are in frame from base 1. Trimming costs V 4 bases and J 4 bases, and their ends lie 17 bases apart. CDR1 and CDR2, per the germline V gene, are SGHRS and YFSETQ. Notes on this clonotype: Its antigen remains undetermined. Base qualities are missing; no much larger clone stands one base away.

Sample: blood, either unsorted or a sorted T cell fraction (not recorded which). The sequence was obtained from a human donor who was either an allogeneic HSCT recipient or a stem cell or donor lymphocyte infusion donor (not recorded which). It is not recorded whose cells these are; they may come from a transplant donor. The sequence joins TRBV5-1 to TRBJ2-2; the D call is possibly TRBD1 or TRBD2, each sharing 6 bases. The nucleotides are TGCGCCAGCAGCCCCGGGGGCCTAACGGGCACCGGGGAGCTGTTTTTT. This yields the protein CASSPGGLTGTGELFF.